Reported below is one T cell receptor beta chain. Its antigen remains unidentified. The sample holds no much larger clone one base away, and base qualities are not on file. The immunoSEQ Assay, a bias-controlled multiplex PCR, was used to amplify TCRbeta CDR3 regions from genomic DNA. The original pipeline was this. The number of nucleated cells in each sample was estimated from the amplification of reference gene primers within the assay. To quantify the absolute abundance of each unique TCRbeta CDR3 rearrangement, sequence reads were collapsed and filtered. For each sample, productive Simpson clonality was calculated as the square root of Simpson's diversity index across productive rearrangements. Held by TCRdb, this immuneACCESS table contains in-frame sequences only and omits some clones. Under half of the omission traces to an unresolved V gene where checked; the cause of the rest is unknown. Clone size and V and J calls were adopted from that table, with D and trimming inferred from the DNA. In all, the sample holds 150,000 to 200,000 clones, and approximately 90% of those were seen once. The ten largest clones represent 7% to 7.5% of the sample.

Whole blood was collected in K2EDTA tubes by collaborating institutions according to the institutions' own protocols. For TCRbeta analysis, collaborators shipped samples in one of three forms: frozen whole blood, isolated PBMCs, or DNA extracted from either of those sample types. This sample is part of a study of blood T cell repertoires in COVID-19 (dated by TCRdb to the early 2020s). Concerning the study at large: The collaborator samples originated in the United States, Italy and Spain and spanned the acute and convalescent phases of COVID-19. Subjects who had been exposed to COVID-19, were actively infected with it, or had recovered from it provided the deeply sampled blood TCRbeta repertoires that made up the dataset. Where HLA class I and class II types were available, the types were taken from metadata supplied by the sample provider, not from assay-based typing. The prospective study material was composed of cDNA or gDNA derived from T cells, B-cell-depleted T cells, or PBMCs. A freely available public database, intended as a resource for researchers studying the immune response to SARS-CoV-2, is where the repertoires were released. Sample metadata almost always included a de-identified subject ID, COVID-19 status, age in years and sex. Samples came from the ongoing ImmuneRACE study (first 160 participants) plus 1,254 subjects from 6 global collaborators.

What the study reported, not specific to this receptor: The quantity of clinical and demographic metadata differed by source and by participant and was supplied without curation.

The CDR3 runs 14 residues from the cysteine to the phenylalanine. Here the CDR3 DNA is all that survives: 42 bases in frame from base 1. Relative to germline, V is missing 4 bases and J is missing 5 bases, with 8 bases of the junction outside any gene match. From a lookup of the germline V gene, CDR1 and CDR2 are SQVTM and ANQGSEA. The sample comprised peripheral blood. The chain is encoded by TRBV29-1 joined to TRBJ2-5; 9 of the junction bases match TRBD2. The receptor was isolated from a woman aged 80 or older in a cohort sampled during active or convalescent COVID-19. The sequenced DNA is TGCAGCGTTGGAGCGGGGGGCCAACGGGAGACCCAGTACTTC. It translates as CSVGAGGQRETQYF.